One sample yielded the 26 T cell receptor beta chains listed below, sequenced in a study of cytotoxic CD8 clonotypes in ibrutinib-treated CLL. Measured with immunoSEQ multiplex PCR; TCRdb has only the in-frame clones, and not every one. The table shows roughly 180,000 clones, with roughly 80% occurring only once. Sequenced material: PBMCs, taken after 24 months of ibrutinib treatment. Source of these receptors: a human donor with chronic lymphocytic leukemia.

The chain combines TRBV19 with TRBJ1-5, with 7 nucleotides matching TRBD1. Trimming at V came to 8 bases and at J to 0 bases, leaving 13 bases not matched to a gene. The CDR3 sequence is 17 residues long. Germline assignment: CDR1 LNHDA and CDR2 SQIVND (reference sequence). The CDR3 DNA reads TGTGCCAGTGGAAGGGCAGGGGGGAGGCATAGCAATCAGCCCCAGCATTTT. Its translation: CASGRAGGRHSNQPQHF.

The rearrangement links TRBV18 to TRBJ2-3; no clear D gene. The CDR3 is 15 amino acids. The V end was cut by 0 bases, the J end by 4 bases, with 11 bases between. Germline V gene data show CDR1 as KGHSH and CDR2 as LQKENI. CDR3 coding DNA: TGTGCCAGCTCACCACCCCCCGGTGGAGCAGATACGCAGTATTTT. It specifies CASSPPPGGADTQYF.

V gene TRBV19 combines with J gene TRBJ1-1; 7 nucleotides match TRBD1. Germline loops: CDR1 LNHDA, CDR2 SQIVND (reference sequence). Losses at the gene ends were 5 bases for V and 1 base for J; bases not matched to a gene: 4. The CDR3 contains 14 residues. In DNA, the CDR3 is TGTGCCAGTAGTCTACAGGGGAGGAACACTGAAGCTTTCTTT. This translates into CASSLQGRNTEAFF. Full variable domain (missing parts from reference TRBV19 and TRBJ1-1): DGGITQSPKYLFRKEGQNVTLSCEQNLNHDAMYWYRQDPGQGLRLIYYSQIVNDFQKGDIAEGYSVSREKKESFPLTVTSAQKNPTAFYLCASSLQGRNTEAFFGQGTRLTVV.

The chain uses TRBV7-3 and TRBJ1-2, with 9 bases fitting TRBD1. The ends lost 9 bases at V and 8 bases at J; junction bases unmatched: 7. Germline assignment: CDR1 SGHTA and CDR2 FQGTGA. The CDR3 runs 12 residues. The CDR3 reads CASGDRVGGYTF. CDR3 in DNA: TGTGCCAGTGGGGACAGGGTAGGCGGCTACACCTTC.

The chain has TRBV2 and TRBJ2-1; D perhaps matches TRBD2 (6 bases). The CDR3 is 15 amino acids. The germline gives CDR1 SNHLY, CDR2 FYNNEI. Between the trimmed V and J ends, which lost 8 bases and 0 bases, there was a span of 14 bases. The CDR3 bases are TGTGCCAGCGGGGGGAAAGTGGGCTCCTACAATGAGCAGTTCTTC. This gives the protein CASGGKVGSYNEQFF.

The chain is built from TRBV6-1 and TRBJ2-1; 7 positions match TRBD2. V was clipped by 0 bases and J by 5 bases; unmatched bases: 4. The CDR3 has 15 amino acids. Germline-derived CDR1 and CDR2 are MNHNS and SASEGT. CDR3 bases: TGTGCCAGCAGTGAAGCGCCGGGAGGACACAATGAGCAGTTCTTC. It encodes CASSEAPGGHNEQFF.

This chain connects TRBV30 to TRBJ1-1; D gene ambiguous. Looked up from germline, CDR1 is GTSNPN and CDR2 is SVGIG (reference sequence). The length of the CDR3 is 13 residues. V lost 2 bases, J lost 0 bases, and 7 bases lay in between. The CDR3 nucleotides are TGTGCCTGGAGTTCGGGAGTGAACACTGAAGCTTTCTTT. Translating it yields CAWSSGVNTEAFF.

Points on this clone: The sample holds other DNA sequences that translate to the same CDR3. The chain is built from TRBV7-2 and TRBJ2-3; 7 bases are a match to TRBD2. V trimming: 2 bases; J trimming: 2 bases; junction bases outside the gene matches: 7. This CDR3 spans 16 amino acids. The germline CDR1 and CDR2 sequences are SGHTA and FQGNSA. The CDR3 nucleotides are TGTGCCAGCAGCTTAAGAGGGAGGGGTTCCACAGATACGCAGTATTTT. Translated: CASSLRGRGSTDTQYF.

This sequence joins TRBV7-9 and TRBJ2-5; maybe TRBD2 (6 bases). The germline V gene has CDR1 SEHNR and CDR2 FQNEAQ (reference sequence). Trimming left V 5 bases short and J 5 bases short, with 27 bases between. This CDR3 has 18 amino acids. The CDR3 sequence is CASSPPAQASVSGETQYF. The CDR3, as DNA: TGTGCCAGCAGCCCCCCGGCTCAGGCTAGCGTCAGTGGTGAGACCCAGTACTTC. Variable domain in full (rest from reference TRBV7-9 and TRBJ2-5): DTGVSQNPRHKITKRGQNVTFRCDPISEHNRLYWYRQTLGQGPEFLTYFQNEAQLEKSRLLSDRFSAERPKGSFSTLEIQRTEQGDSAMYLCASSPPAQASVSGETQYFGPGTRLLVL.

The rearrangement joins TRBV16 to TRBJ1-3; no clear D gene. Germline V gene data show CDR1 as KGHSY and CDR2 as FQNENV. Deletions cut 0 bases from V and 7 bases from J, with 10 bases between. CDR3 length: 14 residues. Written as DNA, the CDR3 is TGTGCCAGCAGCCAATCGGGCAGAGACAACACCATATATTTT. Amino acids: CASSQSGRDNTIYF.

The chain joins TRBV7-3 to TRBJ2-5; D may be TRBD1 or TRBD2 (5 bases each). Trimming took off 3 bases at V and 2 bases at J, with 19 bases between the two ends. Germline V gene lookup returns CDR1 SGHTA and CDR2 FQGTGA. The length of the CDR3 is 17 residues. The CDR3 loop is CASSLGVFGRDQETQYF. The CDR3 DNA reads TGTGCCAGCAGCTTGGGGGTTTTCGGGCGAGATCAAGAGACCCAGTACTTC.

The chain joins TRBV30 to TRBJ1-1; D gene unclear. V dropped 0 bases and J dropped 0 bases, with 17 bases sitting between them. The CDR3 extends over 17 amino acids. The V gene's germline CDR1 is GTSNPN and CDR2 SVGIG (reference sequence). The CDR3 DNA sequence: TGTGCCTGGAGTGTACGAGTAGGGCTCCAAATGAACACTGAAGCTTTCTTT. This codes for CAWSVRVGLQMNTEAFF.

The rearrangement joins TRBV7-2 to TRBJ1-1, with a tentative D call TRBD1 (6 bases). The V and J ends lost 5 bases and 3 bases respectively, with 16 bases between them. This CDR3 region has 15 residues. In germline, CDR1 is SGHTA, CDR2 FQGNSA. CDR3: CASSPLRGGDTEAFF. CDR3 coding DNA: TGTGCCAGCAGCCCCCTTAGAGGGGGGGACACTGAAGCTTTCTTT.

The chain combines TRBV2 with TRBJ2-1; D remains ambiguous. The CDR3 covers 16 residues. V was shortened by 4 bases and J by 5 bases, with 18 bases between the two germline ends. The germline V gene encodes CDR1 SNHLY and CDR2 FYNNEI. CDR3 region: CASSVNSQSMNNEQFF. DNA of the CDR3: TGTGCCAGCAGTGTGAATAGCCAGTCCATGAACAATGAGCAGTTCTTC.

The gene calls are TRBV11-2 and TRBJ2-1, with 15 nucleotides matching TRBD2. CDR1 is SGHAT and CDR2 is FQNNGV in the germline V gene. Trimming removed 8 bases from V and 7 bases from J; junction bases left unmatched: 3. This CDR3 has 14 residues. CDR3 in amino acids: CASLGLAGGNEQFF. The CDR3 DNA reads as TGTGCCAGCCTTGGACTAGCGGGAGGGAATGAGCAGTTCTTC.

The genes are TRBV7-9 and TRBJ1-1; D unresolved. CDR1 and CDR2 (germline): SEHNR, FQNEAQ (reference sequence). The germline V and J ends were trimmed by 1 base and 4 bases, with 4 bases remaining between them. The CDR3 totals 12 residues. CDR3 region: CASSLGATEAFF. Here the CDR3 DNA reads TGTGCCAGCAGCTTAGGGGCCACTGAAGCTTTCTTT.

This clone appeared once. The gene calls are TRBV5-1 and TRBJ2-7; 7 positions agree with TRBD1. CDR1 and CDR2 from the germline V gene are SGHRS and YFSETQ. The ends lost 0 bases at V and 2 bases at J; junction bases unmatched: 8. The length of the CDR3 is 16 residues. Here the CDR3 reads CASSLATTGRTYEQYF. In DNA, the CDR3 is TGCGCCAGCAGCTTGGCCACGACAGGGCGGACCTACGAGCAGTACTTC.

This clone was seen more than once but under ten times. This chain joins TRBV30 and TRBJ2-3, with 7 bases matching TRBD1. The CDR3 totals 14 residues. V lost 2 bases, J lost 2 bases, and 4 bases stayed unmatched. Germline values: CDR1 GTSNPN, CDR2 SVGIG (reference sequence). This CDR3 reads CAWSRDSTTDTQYF. The CDR3 nucleotides read TGTGCCTGGAGTCGGGACAGCACCACAGATACGCAGTATTTT.

The chain carries TRBV6-5 and TRBJ2-3, with D perhaps TRBD2 (6 bases). The germline CDR1 and CDR2 sequences are MNHEY and SVGAGI. Trimming left V 4 bases short and J 7 bases short, with 18 bases between. This CDR3 is 15 amino acids long. CDR3 DNA sequence: TGTGCCAGCAGTTGGTCTGTGGGGGGAGAAAATACGCAGTATTTT. Amino acids: CASSWSVGGENTQYF.

The chain carries TRBV19 and TRBJ2-7, with D possibly matching TRBD2 (5 bases). CDR1 LNHDA and CDR2 SQIVND come from the germline V gene (reference sequence). CDR3 length equals 14 residues. V dropped 1 base and J dropped 5 bases, with 12 bases sitting between them. In nucleotides, the CDR3 is TGTGCCAGTAGTATAGGCCATAGCGAGGACGAGCAGTACTTC. It is translated as CASSIGHSEDEQYF.

The chain joins TRBV9 to TRBJ2-7, with TRBD1 matching over 8 bases. There are 17 residues in the CDR3. V dropped 0 bases and J dropped 1; count of bases not matched to a gene: 9. CDR1 is SGDLS, CDR2 YYNGEE, per germline. The CDR3 coding sequence is TGTGCCAGCAGCGTAGATCCGGGGACAGGTTTATCCTACGAGCAGTACTTC. Its translation: CASSVDPGTGLSYEQYF.

The chain recombines TRBV9 with TRBJ2-7, with D perhaps given as TRBD1 or TRBD2 (5 bases each). The CDR3 runs to 15 residues. The germline V and J ends were trimmed by 3 bases and 3 bases, with 16 bases remaining between them. Germline V lookup: CDR1 SGDLS, CDR2 YYNGEE. The CDR3 DNA reads TGTGCCAGCAGCGCATCCCCGGGACCCCTCTACGAGCAGTACTTC. Residues: CASSASPGPLYEQYF.

The J gene is TRBJ2-4, the V gene TRBV30; 7 nucleotides align to TRBD1. This CDR3 is built from 15 residues. Germline CDR1 and CDR2: GTSNPN and SVGIG (reference sequence). J was trimmed by 1 base and V by 1 base; bases with no gene match: 4. The DNA of the CDR3 is TGTGCCTGGAGTGGATCACAGGGGGCCAAAAACATTCAGTACTTC. It codes for CAWSGSQGAKNIQYF.

This clone appeared a few times. The chain uses TRBV6-5 and TRBJ1-5; 8 bases line up with TRBD1. Germline CDR1 MNHEY, CDR2 SVGAGI. V was clipped by 5 bases and J by 5 bases; unmatched bases: 8. The CDR3 length is 15 residues. The chain's CDR3 is CASSRTGNVDQPQHF. The DNA for the CDR3 is TGTGCCAGCAGTCGGACAGGGAACGTCGATCAGCCCCAGCATTTT.

Within the sample, this clone is medium-sized. The gene calls are TRBV5-1 and TRBJ1-4; the D gene is possibly TRBD1 (5 bases). Looked up from germline, CDR1 is SGHRS and CDR2 is YFSETQ. The CDR3 spans 15 residues. V was pared by 7 bases and J by 6 bases, with 19 bases between. The CDR3 DNA is TGCGCCAGCCAACCCACAGAGGGGTTGGATGAAAAACTGTTTTTT. Translated, it gives CASQPTEGLDEKLFF.

The chain recombines TRBV30 with TRBJ1-6; TRBD1 is a possible D gene (6 bases). The CDR3 spans 15 residues. V dropped 0 bases and J dropped 5 bases, with 11 bases sitting between them. Germline V gene data show CDR1 as GTSNPN and CDR2 as SVGIG (reference sequence). The CDR3 sequence is CAWSVPWTDNSPLHF. For the CDR3, the DNA is TGTGCCTGGAGTGTACCCTGGACAGATAATTCACCCCTCCACTTT.